This T cell receptor beta chain was observed in a study of CD8 T cells in Susac syndrome. After extraction with the RNeasy kit, roughly 0.5 to 1 ug of the RNA was reverse transcribed using random hexamers. TCRdb ran MiXCR on the immunoSEQ multiplex PCR reads and lists one entry per CDR3 protein. The sample comprises more than 200,000 distinct CDR3 sequences, roughly 95% of which are singletons, and 0.065% to 0.075% rests with the top ten. Trimming took off 3 bases at V and 1 base at J, with 6 bases between the two ends. The CDR3 contains 13 residues. V gene TRBV12-3 or TRBV12-4 combines with J gene TRBJ1-1; D gene ambiguous. The sample was CD4+ T cells from PBMCs. This TCR was recovered from a human donor with multiple sclerosis. This CDR3 is CASSFWSNTEAFF. For the CDR3, the DNA is TGTGCCAGCAGTTTTTGGTCGAACACTGAAGCTTTCTTT.